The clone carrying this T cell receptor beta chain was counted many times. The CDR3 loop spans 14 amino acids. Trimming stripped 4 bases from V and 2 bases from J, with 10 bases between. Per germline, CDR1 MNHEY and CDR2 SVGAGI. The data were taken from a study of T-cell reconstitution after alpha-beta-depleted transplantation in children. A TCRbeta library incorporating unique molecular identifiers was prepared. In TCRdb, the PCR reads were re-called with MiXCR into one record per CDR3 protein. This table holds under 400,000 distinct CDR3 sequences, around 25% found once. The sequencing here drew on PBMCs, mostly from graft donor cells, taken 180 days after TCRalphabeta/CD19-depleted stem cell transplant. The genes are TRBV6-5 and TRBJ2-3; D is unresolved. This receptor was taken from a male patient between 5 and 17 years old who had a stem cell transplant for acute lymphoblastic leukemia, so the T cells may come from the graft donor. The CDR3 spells CASSLEQFTDTQYF. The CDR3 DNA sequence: TGTGCCAGCAGTTTGGAACAGTTCACAGATACGCAGTATTTT.